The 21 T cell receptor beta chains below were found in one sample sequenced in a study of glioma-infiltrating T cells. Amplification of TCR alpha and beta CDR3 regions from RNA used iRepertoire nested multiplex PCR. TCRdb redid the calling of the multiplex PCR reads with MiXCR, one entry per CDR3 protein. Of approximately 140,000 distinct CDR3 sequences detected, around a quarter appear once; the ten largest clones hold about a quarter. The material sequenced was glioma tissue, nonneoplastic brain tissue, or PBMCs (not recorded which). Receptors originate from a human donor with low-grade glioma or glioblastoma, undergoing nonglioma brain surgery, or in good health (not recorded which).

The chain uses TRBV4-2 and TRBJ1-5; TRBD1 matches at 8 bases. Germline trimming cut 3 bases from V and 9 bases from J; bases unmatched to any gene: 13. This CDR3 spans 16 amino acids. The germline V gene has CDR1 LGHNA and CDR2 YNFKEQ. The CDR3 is CASSQGTGAIGRPQHF. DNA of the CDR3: TGTGCCAGCAGCCAGGGGACAGGAGCAATTGGAAGGCCCCAGCATTTT.

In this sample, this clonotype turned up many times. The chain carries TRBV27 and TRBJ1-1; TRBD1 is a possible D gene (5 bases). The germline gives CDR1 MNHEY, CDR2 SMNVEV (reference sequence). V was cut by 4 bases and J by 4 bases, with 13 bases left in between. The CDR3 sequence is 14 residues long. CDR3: CASSSRVRSTEAFF. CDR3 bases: TGTGCCAGCAGTTCCAGGGTCCGTAGCACTGAAGCTTTCTTT.

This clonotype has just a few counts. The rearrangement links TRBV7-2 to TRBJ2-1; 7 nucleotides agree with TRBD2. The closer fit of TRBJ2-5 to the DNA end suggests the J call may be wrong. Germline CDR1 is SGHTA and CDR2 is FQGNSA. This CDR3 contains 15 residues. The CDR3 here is CASSGGGNRQETQYF. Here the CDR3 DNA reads TGTGCCAGCAGCGGGGGGGGGAACCGCCAAGAGACCCAGTACTTC.

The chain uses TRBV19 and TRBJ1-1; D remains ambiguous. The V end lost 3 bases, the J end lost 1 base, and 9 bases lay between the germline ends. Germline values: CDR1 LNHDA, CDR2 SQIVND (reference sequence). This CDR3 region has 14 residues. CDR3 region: CASSMRPTNTEAFF. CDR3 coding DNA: TGTGCCAGTAGTATGCGTCCCACGAACACTGAAGCTTTCTTT.

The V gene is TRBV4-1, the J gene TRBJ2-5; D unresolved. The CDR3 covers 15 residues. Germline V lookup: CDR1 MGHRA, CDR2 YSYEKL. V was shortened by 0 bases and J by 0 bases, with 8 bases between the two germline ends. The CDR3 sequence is CASSQDVRYQETQYF. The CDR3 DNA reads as TGCGCCAGCAGCCAAGACGTGAGGTACCAAGAGACCCAGTACTTC.

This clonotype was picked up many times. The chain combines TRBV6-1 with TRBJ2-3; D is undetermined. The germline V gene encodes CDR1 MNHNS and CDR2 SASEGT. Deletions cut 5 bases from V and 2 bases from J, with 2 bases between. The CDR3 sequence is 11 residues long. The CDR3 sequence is CASSITDTQYF. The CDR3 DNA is TGTGCCAGCAGTATCACAGATACGCAGTATTTT.

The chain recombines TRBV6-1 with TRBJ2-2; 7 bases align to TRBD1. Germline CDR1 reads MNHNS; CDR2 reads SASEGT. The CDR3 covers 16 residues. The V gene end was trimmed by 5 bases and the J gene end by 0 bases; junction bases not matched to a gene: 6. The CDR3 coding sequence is TGTGCCAGCAGTCTCACCGGGACAGCGAACACCGGGGAGCTGTTTTTT. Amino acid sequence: CASSLTGTANTGELFF.

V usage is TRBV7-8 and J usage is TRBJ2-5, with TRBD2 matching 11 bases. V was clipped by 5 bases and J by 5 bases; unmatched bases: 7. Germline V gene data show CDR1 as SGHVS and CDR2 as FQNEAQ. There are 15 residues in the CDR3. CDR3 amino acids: CASSPLAGVRETQYF. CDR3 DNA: TGTGCCAGCAGCCCACTAGCGGGGGTGAGGGAGACCCAGTACTTC.

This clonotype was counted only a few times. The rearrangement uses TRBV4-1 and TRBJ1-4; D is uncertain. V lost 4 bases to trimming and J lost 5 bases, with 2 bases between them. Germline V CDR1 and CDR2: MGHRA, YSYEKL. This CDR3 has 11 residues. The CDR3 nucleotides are TGCGCCAGCAGCCGAAATGAAAAACTGTTTTTT. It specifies CASSRNEKLFF.

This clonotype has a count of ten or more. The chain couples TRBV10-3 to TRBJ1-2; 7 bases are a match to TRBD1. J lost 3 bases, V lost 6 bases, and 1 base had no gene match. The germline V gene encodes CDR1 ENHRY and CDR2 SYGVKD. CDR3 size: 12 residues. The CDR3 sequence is CAISGQDYGYTF. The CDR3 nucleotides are TGTGCCATCAGCGGACAGGACTATGGCTACACCTTC.

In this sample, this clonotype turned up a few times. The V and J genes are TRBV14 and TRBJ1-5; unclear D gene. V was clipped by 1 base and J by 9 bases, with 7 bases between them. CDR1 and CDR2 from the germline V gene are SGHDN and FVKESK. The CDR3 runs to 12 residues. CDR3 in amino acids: CASSQVSGPQHF. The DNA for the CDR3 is TGTGCCAGCAGCCAAGTATCCGGGCCCCAGCATTTT.

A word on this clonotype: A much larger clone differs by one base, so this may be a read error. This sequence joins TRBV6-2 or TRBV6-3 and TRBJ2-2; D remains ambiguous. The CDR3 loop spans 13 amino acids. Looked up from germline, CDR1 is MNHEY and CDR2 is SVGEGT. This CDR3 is CASSSGSTRELFF. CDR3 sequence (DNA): TGTGCCAGCAGTTCCGGGTCCACCAGGGAGCTGTTTTTT.

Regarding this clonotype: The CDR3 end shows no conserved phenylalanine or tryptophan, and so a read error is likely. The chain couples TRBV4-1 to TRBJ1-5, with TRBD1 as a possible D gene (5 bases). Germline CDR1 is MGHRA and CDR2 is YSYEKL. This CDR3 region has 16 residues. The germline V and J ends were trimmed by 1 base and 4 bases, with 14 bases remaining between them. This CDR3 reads CASSQVVSGKNQPQHS. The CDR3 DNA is TGCGCCAGCAGCCAAGTAGTGTCAGGGAAAAATCAGCCCCAGCATTCT.

CDR3 in amino acids: CASSPTGGLETQYF. The CDR3, as DNA: TGTGCCAGCTCACCAACAGGGGGCTTGGAGACCCAGTACTTC. The V gene is TRBV18, the J gene TRBJ2-5, with 9 bases that match TRBD1. The CDR3 extends over 14 amino acids. V shed 2 bases, J shed 5 bases, and the junction held 3 bases outside the gene matches. Germline CDR1 and CDR2: KGHSH and LQKENI. Supplemented by reference TRBV18 and TRBJ2-5, the full variable domain reads NAGVMQNPRHLVRRRGQEARLRCSPMKGHSHVYWYRQLPEEGLKFMVYLQKENIIDESGMPKERFSAEFPKEGPSILRIQQVVRGDSAAYFCASSPTGGLETQYFGPGTRLLVL.

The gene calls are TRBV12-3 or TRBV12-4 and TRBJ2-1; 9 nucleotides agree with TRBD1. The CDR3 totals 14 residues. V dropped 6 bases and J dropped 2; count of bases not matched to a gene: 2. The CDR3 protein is CASRGQGPYNEQFF. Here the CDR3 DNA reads TGTGCCAGCAGGGGACAGGGTCCCTACAATGAGCAGTTCTTC.

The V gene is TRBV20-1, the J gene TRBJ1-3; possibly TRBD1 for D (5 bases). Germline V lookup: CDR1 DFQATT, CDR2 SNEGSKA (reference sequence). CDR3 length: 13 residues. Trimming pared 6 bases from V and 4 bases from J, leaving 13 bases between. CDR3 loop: CSAGGDSGNTIYF. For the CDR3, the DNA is TGCAGTGCGGGTGGGGACTCAGGAAACACCATATATTTT.

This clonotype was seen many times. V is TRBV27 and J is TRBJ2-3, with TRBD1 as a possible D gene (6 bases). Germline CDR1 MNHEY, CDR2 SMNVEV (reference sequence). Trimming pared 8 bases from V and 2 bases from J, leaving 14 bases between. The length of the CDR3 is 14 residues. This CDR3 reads CASGMRGYTDTQYF. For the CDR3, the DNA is TGTGCCAGCGGGATGAGGGGGTACACAGATACGCAGTATTTT.

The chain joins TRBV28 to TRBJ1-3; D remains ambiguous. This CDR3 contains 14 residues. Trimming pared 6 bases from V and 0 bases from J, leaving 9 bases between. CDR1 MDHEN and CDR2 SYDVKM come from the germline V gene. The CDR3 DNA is TGTGCCAGCAGGGGTGCGAGCTCTGGAAACACCATATATTTT. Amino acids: CASRGASSGNTIYF.

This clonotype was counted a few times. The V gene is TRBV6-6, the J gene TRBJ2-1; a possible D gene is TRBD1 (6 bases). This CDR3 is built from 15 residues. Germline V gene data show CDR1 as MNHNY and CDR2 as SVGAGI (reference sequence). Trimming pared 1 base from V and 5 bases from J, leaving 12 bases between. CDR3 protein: CASSYFGGDDNEQFF. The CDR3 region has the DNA TGTGCCAGCAGTTACTTTGGGGGCGACGACAATGAGCAGTTCTTC.

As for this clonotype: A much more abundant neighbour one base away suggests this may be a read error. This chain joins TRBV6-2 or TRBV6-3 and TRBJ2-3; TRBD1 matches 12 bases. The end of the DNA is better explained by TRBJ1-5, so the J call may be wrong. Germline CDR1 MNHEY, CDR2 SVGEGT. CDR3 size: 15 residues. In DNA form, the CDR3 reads TGTGCCAGCAGGACCGGGACAGGGGGCACAGATACGCAGCATTTT. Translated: CASRTGTGGTDTQHF.

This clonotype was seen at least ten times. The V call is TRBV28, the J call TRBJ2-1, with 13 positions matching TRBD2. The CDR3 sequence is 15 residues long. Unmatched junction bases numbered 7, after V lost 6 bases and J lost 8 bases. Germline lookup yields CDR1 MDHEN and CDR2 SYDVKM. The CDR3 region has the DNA TGTGCCAGCAGCCGTACTAGCGGGGGGGCAGATGAGCAGTTCTTC. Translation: CASSRTSGGADEQFF.